This T cell receptor (beta chain) stems from a study of Graves' ophthalmopathy and Graves' hyperthyroidism. The CDR3 is 15 amino acids. Germline values: CDR1 MNHNS, CDR2 SASEGT. V was shortened by 4 bases and J by 10 bases, with 17 bases between the two germline ends. For repertoire sequencing, the TCR beta CDR3 regions were amplified from RNA transcripts. After a first-round RT-PCR with HTBI primers, a second-round multiplex PCR was run. TCRdb itself ran the multiplex PCR reads through MiXCR, one entry per CDR3 protein. The sample records about 620,000 distinct CDR3 sequences, about 20% being singletons.

This sequence originates from a woman aged 18-29 years with stable Graves' hyperthyroidism. Some clones in this sample may be carry-over from other donors' samples. Material: peripheral blood. V gene TRBV6-1 combines with J gene TRBJ1-6; the D gene is possibly TRBD1 (6 bases). The DNA of the CDR3 is TGTGCCAGCAGTGTACAGGGCCATGGGTCCTCACCCCTCCACTTT. It specifies CASSVQGHGSSPLHF.